This T cell receptor beta chain is drawn from a study of identical twins. A note on this clonotype: Its matching antigen is unknown.

General observations from the study: A partial confounding effect on zero-insertion analyses could come from invariant MAIT and iNKT cells.

CDR3 length: 15 residues. CDR1 and CDR2 from the germline V gene are SGHNT and YYREEE (reference sequence). Trimming pared 4 bases from V and 2 bases from J, leaving 16 bases between. TCRdb ran MiXCR on the 5' RACE reads and lists one entry per CDR3 protein. In the table there are about 690,000 distinct CDR3 sequences, 21% of which are singletons. This same sample was also part of a study on T cells expressing NK-cell markers.

The source material was PBMCs. The sequence came from a woman aged 18-29 years in good health. This rearrangement joins TRBV5-4 to TRBJ2-7; D is possibly TRBD1 or TRBD2 (5 bases each). The CDR3 sequence: CASSRAGTEAYEQYF. CDR3 in DNA: TGTGCCAGCAGCAGGGCCGGGACGGAGGCCTACGAGCAGTACTTC.